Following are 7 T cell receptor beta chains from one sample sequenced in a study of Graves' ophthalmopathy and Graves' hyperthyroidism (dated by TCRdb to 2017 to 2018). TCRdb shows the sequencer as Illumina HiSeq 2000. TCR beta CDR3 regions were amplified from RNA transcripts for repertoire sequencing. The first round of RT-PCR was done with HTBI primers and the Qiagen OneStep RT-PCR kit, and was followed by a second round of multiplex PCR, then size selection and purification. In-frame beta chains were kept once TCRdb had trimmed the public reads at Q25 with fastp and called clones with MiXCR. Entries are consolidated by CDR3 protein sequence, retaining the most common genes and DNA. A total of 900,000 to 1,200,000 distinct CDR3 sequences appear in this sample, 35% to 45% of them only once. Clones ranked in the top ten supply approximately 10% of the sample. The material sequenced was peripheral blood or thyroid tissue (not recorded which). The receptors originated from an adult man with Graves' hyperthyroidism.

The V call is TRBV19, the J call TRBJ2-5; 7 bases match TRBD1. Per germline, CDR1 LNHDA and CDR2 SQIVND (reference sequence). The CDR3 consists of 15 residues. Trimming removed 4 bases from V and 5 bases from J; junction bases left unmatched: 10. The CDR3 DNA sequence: TGTGCCAGTAGTACCCTTGACAGGGCTGGCGAGACCCAGTACTTC. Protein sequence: CASSTLDRAGETQYF.

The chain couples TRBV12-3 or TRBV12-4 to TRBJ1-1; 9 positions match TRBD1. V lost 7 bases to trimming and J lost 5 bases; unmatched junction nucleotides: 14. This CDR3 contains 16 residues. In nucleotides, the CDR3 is TGTGCCAGCACTCTTTGGGGACAGGGCAAGGGTACTGAAGCTTTCTTT. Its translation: CASTLWGQGKGTEAFF.

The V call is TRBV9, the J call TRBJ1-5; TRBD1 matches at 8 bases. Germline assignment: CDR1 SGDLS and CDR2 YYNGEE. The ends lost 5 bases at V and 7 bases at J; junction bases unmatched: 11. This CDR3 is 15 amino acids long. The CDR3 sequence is CASSPQGAVGQPQHF. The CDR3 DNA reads TGTGCCAGCAGTCCTCAGGGGGCTGTGGGGCAGCCCCAGCATTTT. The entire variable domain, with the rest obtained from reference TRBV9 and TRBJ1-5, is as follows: DSGVTQTPKHLITATGQRVTLRCSPRSGDLSVYWYQQSLDQGLQFLIQYYNGEERAKGNILERFSAQQFPDLHSELNLSSLELGDSALYFCASSPQGAVGQPQHFGDGTRLSIL.

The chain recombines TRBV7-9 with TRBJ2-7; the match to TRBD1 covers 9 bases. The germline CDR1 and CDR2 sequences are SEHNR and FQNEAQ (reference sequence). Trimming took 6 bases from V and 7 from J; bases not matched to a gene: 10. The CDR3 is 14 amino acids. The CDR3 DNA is TGTGCCAGCAGGCGGACAGGGGCTTTCGAGGAGCAGTACTTC. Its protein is CASRRTGAFEEQYF.

Written as DNA, the CDR3 is TGCGCCAGCAGACAGGGACGGGCCCCCCGCGACACTGAAGCTTTCTTT. Protein product: CASRQGRAPRDTEAFF. The genes are TRBV4-3 and TRBJ1-1; the D gene is possibly TRBD1 (6 bases). Germline V gene lookup returns CDR1 LGHNA and CDR2 YSLEER. Trimming removed 6 bases at V and 3 bases at J, with 20 bases between. The CDR3 length is 16 residues.

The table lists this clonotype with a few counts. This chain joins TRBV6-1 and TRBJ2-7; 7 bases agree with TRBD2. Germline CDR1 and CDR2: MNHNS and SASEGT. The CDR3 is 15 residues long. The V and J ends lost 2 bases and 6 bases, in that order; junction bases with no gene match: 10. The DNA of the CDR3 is TGTGCCAGCAGTGAATTAGTGGGAGGGCCGATCGAGCAGTACTTC. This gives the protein CASSELVGGPIEQYF.

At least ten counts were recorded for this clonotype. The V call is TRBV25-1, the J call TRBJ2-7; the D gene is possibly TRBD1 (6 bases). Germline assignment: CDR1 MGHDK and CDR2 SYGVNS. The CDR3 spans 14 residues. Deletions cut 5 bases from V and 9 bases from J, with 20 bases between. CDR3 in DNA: TGTGCCAGCAGTCCCGGGACAAGCAGTGCGAGGCAGTACTTC. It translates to CASSPGTSSARQYF.